A single sample gave rise to the 22 T cell receptor beta chains below, sequenced in a study of long-term antiretroviral therapy in people with HIV (dated by TCRdb to the early 2020s). The immunoSEQ hsTCRB v3.0 assay was used at survey level resolution for TRB variable region sequencing. This immuneACCESS table, as held by TCRdb, lists in-frame sequences with V and J called but not all clones. Of the missing ones, under half trace to an unresolved V gene in checked studies; the others have no known cause. The table for this sample lists about 17,000 clones; 88% of them were counted only once. The top ten constitute more than 10% of the sample. The material sequenced was unsorted PBMCs, taken 6.9 years after starting antiretroviral therapy. The receptors come from a man aged 45-60 years with HIV.

Note on this clone: Distinct nucleotide sequences in the sample also encode this CDR3. The chain is built from TRBV11-2 and TRBJ1-5; the match to TRBD1 covers 8 bases. Looked up from germline, CDR1 is SGHAT and CDR2 is FQNNGV. The ends lost 1 base at V and 3 bases at J; junction bases unmatched: 2. This CDR3 comprises 15 residues. This chain's CDR3 is CASSLGQGPNQPQHF. In DNA form, the CDR3 reads TGTGCCAGCAGCTTAGGACAGGGGCCCAATCAGCCCCAGCATTTT.

The rearrangement uses TRBV7-9 and TRBJ1-5; no clear D gene. The germline gives CDR1 SEHNR, CDR2 FQNEAQ (reference sequence). The length of the CDR3 is 14 residues. Trimming removed 5 bases at V and 0 bases at J, with 8 bases between. For the CDR3, the DNA is TGTGCCAGCAGCCCCTACATTAGCAATCAGCCCCAGCATTTT. Translating it yields CASSPYISNQPQHF.

As regards this clone: At one of its ends the junction is not consistent with the germline gene, which may arise from a read error. The chain uses TRBV2 and TRBJ2-1, with D uncertain. The CDR3 has 12 residues. CDR1 is SNHLY, CDR2 FYNNEI, per germline. CDR3 sequence reads: CAIPDSNNEQFF. Written as DNA, the CDR3 is TGTGCCATCCCCGACTCCAACAATGAGCAGTTCTTC.

This rearrangement joins TRBV9 to TRBJ2-5; 15 bases are shared with TRBD2. The CDR3 totals 16 residues. The J segment lost 2 bases and the V segment lost 3 bases, leaving 2 bases of the junction unmatched. Germline CDR1 reads SGDLS; CDR2 reads YYNGEE. The CDR3 spells CASSAGLAGGQETQYF. As DNA, the CDR3 is TGTGCCAGCAGCGCGGGACTAGCGGGAGGACAAGAGACCCAGTACTTC. Combining the CDR3 with reference TRBV9 and TRBJ2-5 gives the whole variable domain DSGVTQTPKHLITATGQRVTLRCSPRSGDLSVYWYQQSLDQGLQFLIQYYNGEERAKGNILERFSAQQFPDLHSELNLSSLELGDSALYFCASSAGLAGGQETQYFGPGTRLLVL.

This chain links TRBV7-9 with TRBJ2-3; D uncertain. Trimming removed 4 bases at V and 2 bases at J, with 10 bases between. The CDR3 runs to 14 residues. Germline lookup yields CDR1 SEHNR and CDR2 FQNEAQ (reference sequence). CDR3 protein: CASSSTEDTDTQYF. DNA of the CDR3: TGTGCCAGCAGCTCCACAGAAGACACAGATACGCAGTATTTT.

The chain carries TRBV7-9 and TRBJ2-7, with no clear D. This CDR3 contains 14 residues. The V gene's germline CDR1 is SEHNR and CDR2 FQNEAQ (reference sequence). V was cut by 1 base and J by 1 base, with 8 bases left in between. CDR3 nucleotides: TGTGCCAGCAGCTTAGTAGGAACTTCCTACGAGCAGTACTTC. Amino acid sequence: CASSLVGTSYEQYF.

This chain uses TRBV18 with TRBJ2-7; D unresolved. Germline assignment: CDR1 KGHSH and CDR2 LQKENI. The length of the CDR3 is 11 residues. V shed 5 bases and J shed 5 bases, with 7 bases lying between them. The CDR3 DNA is TGTGCCAGCTCATATTCCCACGAGCAGTACTTC. This sequence encodes CASSYSHEQYF.

This chain uses TRBV2 with TRBJ1-4; a possible D gene is TRBD1 (5 bases). The V gene's germline CDR1 is SNHLY and CDR2 FYNNEI. CDR3 size: 15 residues. The V and J ends lost 1 base and 7 bases respectively, with 13 bases between them. The CDR3 region has the DNA TGTGCCAGCAGTGAAGGCAATCGGGGGGGTGAAAAACTGTTTTTT. Its translation is CASSEGNRGGEKLFF.

This clone was detected only a few times. This chain uses TRBV6-6 with TRBJ2-1, with D maybe TRBD2 (6 bases). V shed 1 base and J shed 3 bases, with 10 bases lying between them. Germline V lookup: CDR1 MNHNY, CDR2 SVGAGI (reference sequence). The CDR3 is 15 residues long. This CDR3 reads CASSYLAEVYNEQFF. In nucleotides, the CDR3 is TGTGCCAGCAGTTACTTAGCGGAGGTCTACAATGAGCAGTTCTTC.

This clone has more than one count but fewer than ten. This chain connects TRBV7-8 to TRBJ2-7, with 9 positions matching TRBD1. This CDR3 is 18 amino acids long. V lost 3 bases and J lost 3; bases outside the gene matches: 15. Germline assignment: CDR1 SGHVS and CDR2 FQNEAQ. This chain's CDR3 is CASSFRDRVLFGVYEQYF. The CDR3 DNA sequence: TGTGCCAGCAGCTTCCGGGACAGGGTACTTTTCGGTGTCTACGAGCAGTACTTC.

This chain connects TRBV27 to TRBJ2-1, with 10 bases that match TRBD2. In germline, CDR1 is MNHEY, CDR2 SMNVEV (reference sequence). The CDR3 runs 15 residues. The J segment lost 5 bases and the V segment lost 7 bases, leaving 8 bases of the junction unmatched. This CDR3 reads CASTPAGGRNNEQFF. CDR3 coding DNA: TGTGCCAGCACCCCAGCGGGAGGGAGGAACAATGAGCAGTTCTTC.

The V and J genes are TRBV7-3 and TRBJ2-2; D could derive from TRBD1 or TRBD2 (5 bases each). The ends were cut back, 4 bases at V and 1 base at J, with 19 bases in the middle. The CDR3 sequence is 18 residues long. The germline V gene encodes CDR1 SGHTA and CDR2 FQGTGA. The DNA for the CDR3 is TGTGCCAGCAGCTCCCCTAACCGGGACCCATGGAACACCGGGGAGCTGTTTTTT. It translates to CASSSPNRDPWNTGELFF.

This clone was seen only once. DNA for the CDR3: TGTGCCAGTAGTAGAGCGGACAGGGTTATCGATGAGCAGTTCTTC. Amino acid sequence: CASSRADRVIDEQFF. The chain employs TRBV19 and TRBJ2-1, with TRBD1 matching 8 bases. CDR3 size: 15 residues. Per the germline V gene, CDR1 is LNHDA and CDR2 is SQIVND (reference sequence). V trimming: 4 bases; J trimming: 8 bases; junction bases outside the gene matches: 10.

V usage is TRBV4-2 and J usage is TRBJ1-1; D uncertain. V was pared by 0 bases and J by 12 bases, with 17 bases between. From germline, CDR1 is LGHNA and CDR2 YNFKEQ. There are 14 residues in the CDR3. CDR3 loop: CASSQELVDWETFF. Written as DNA, the CDR3 is TGTGCCAGCAGCCAAGAATTGGTAGACTGGGAAACTTTCTTT.

This sequence joins TRBV7-2 and TRBJ1-3, with D maybe TRBD1 (5 bases). Trimming left V 3 bases short and J 4 bases short, with 10 bases between. The CDR3 totals 14 residues. The germline V gene has CDR1 SGHTA and CDR2 FQGNSA. In nucleotides, the CDR3 is TGTGCCAGCAGCTTGATGGGGCGAGGAAACACCATATATTTT. Residues: CASSLMGRGNTIYF.

The chain has TRBV9 and TRBJ2-7; D unclear. The CDR3 runs to 14 residues. Germline V gene sequence: CDR1 SGDLS, CDR2 YYNGEE. Trimming took 0 bases from V and 0 from J, leaving 7 bases between them. The CDR3 DNA reads as TGTGCCAGCAGCGTAGCTTCTAGCTCCTACGAGCAGTACTTC. Encoded protein: CASSVASSSYEQYF. Looking up the rest from reference TRBV9 and TRBJ2-7 gives the full variable domain: DSGVTQTPKHLITATGQRVTLRCSPRSGDLSVYWYQQSLDQGLQFLIQYYNGEERAKGNILERFSAQQFPDLHSELNLSSLELGDSALYFCASSVASSSYEQYFGPGTRLTVT.

This chain links TRBV5-4 with TRBJ2-2, with D unclear. V was clipped by 1 base and J by 3 bases, with 10 bases between them. This CDR3 has 15 residues. CDR1 and CDR2 from the germline V gene are SGHNT and YYREEE (reference sequence). This CDR3 reads CASSLPLGDTGELFF. The CDR3 nucleotides are TGTGCCAGCAGCTTGCCCCTCGGAGACACCGGGGAGCTGTTTTTT.

By share, this clone ranks as medium-sized. This chain connects TRBV30 to TRBJ1-1; D gene ambiguous. CDR1 and CDR2 (germline): GTSNPN, SVGIG (reference sequence). Trimming took off 2 bases at V and 4 bases at J, with 8 bases between the two ends. The CDR3 is made up of 12 amino acids. The CDR3 loop reads CAWSQVGTEAFF. The CDR3 coding sequence is TGTGCCTGGAGTCAAGTGGGCACTGAAGCTTTCTTT.

The chain combines TRBV29-1 with TRBJ2-7; no definite D call. CDR3 length equals 10 residues. Deletions cut 4 bases from V and 5 bases from J, with 6 bases between. The germline V gene encodes CDR1 SQVTM and CDR2 ANQGSEA. In nucleotides, the CDR3 is TGCAGCGTTGGAAGTCACGAGCAGTACTTC. Protein: CSVGSHEQYF.

V gene TRBV6-5 combines with J gene TRBJ2-1, with 8 bases aligning to TRBD2. Germline V gene sequence: CDR1 MNHEY, CDR2 SVGAGI. V shed 7 bases, J shed 6 bases, and the junction held 8 bases outside the gene matches. The CDR3 runs to 14 residues. DNA of the CDR3: TGTGCCAGCACCCGGAGCGGGAGTAGCAATGAGCAGTTCTTC. Amino acid sequence: CASTRSGSSNEQFF.

The CDR3 spells CASSPPQAQETQYF. The CDR3 DNA follows: TGTGCCAGCAGTCCCCCCCAAGCACAAGAGACCCAGTACTTC. J is TRBJ2-5 and V is TRBV9; D gene unclear. Germline assignment: CDR1 SGDLS and CDR2 YYNGEE. V lost 5 bases, J lost 2 bases, and 13 bases lay in between. The CDR3 contains 14 residues.

This chain uses TRBV2 with TRBJ2-7; D unresolved. The V end was cut by 8 bases, the J end by 5 bases, with 10 bases between. CDR1 and CDR2 from the germline V gene are SNHLY and FYNNEI. The CDR3 length is 11 residues. CDR3 loop: CASLNYHEQYF. CDR3 sequence (DNA): TGTGCCAGCCTCAATTACCACGAGCAGTACTTC.